The entry below gives a single TCR beta chain sequence along with its context. Its antigen remains unidentified. This PCR relied on a set of 60 Vbeta primers and 13 Jbeta primers. As originally analysed: Unique TCR beta chains numbered 60 million to 100 million in a later analysis, with roughly 10 million shared. Some clones are missing from TCRdb's copy, which holds only in-frame ones; the method was immunoSEQ multiplex PCR. V and J calls plus clone size are reproduced from that table; the DNA served to infer D and trimming. In the table there are roughly 100,000 clones, 75% to 85% of which are singletons. Germline V gene lookup returns CDR1 MDHEN and CDR2 SYDVKM. Losses at the gene ends were 6 bases for V and 5 bases for J; bases not matched to a gene: 8. This CDR3 spans 16 amino acids. The source of the sample is a study of cytomegalovirus exposure and HLA in healthy donors. Study findings and constraints: Sequencing likely caused a cluster of highly shared sequence variants. The study had only CMV serostatus as immune exposure information.

The gene calls are TRBV28 and TRBJ2-1; TRBD2 matches 12 bases. The sequenced sample consisted of PBMCs. The sequence was obtained from a man between 25 and 39 years old in good health and CMV-seronegative. As DNA, the CDR3 is TGTGCCAGCAGCTCCTTGCTAGCGGGAGGGGACAATGAGCAGTTCTTC. Amino acids: CASSSLLAGGDNEQFF.